This TCR beta chain was documented in a study of technical replicates of blood from a few donors. Per germline, CDR1 SGHNT and CDR2 YYREEE (reference sequence). The CDR3 is made up of 17 amino acids. V shed 3 bases, J shed 7 bases, and the junction held 13 bases outside the gene matches. Using immunoSEQ multiplex PCR, the repertoire was profiled, and TCRdb retains in-frame clones only, with some absent. Of 55,000 to 65,000 clones in the sample, approximately 92% were seen once. The sequencing input was PBMCs. The receptor was derived from a human donor in good health. Some clones in this sample may be carry-over from other donors' samples. The chain joins TRBV5-4 to TRBJ1-4; TRBD1 matches at 9 bases. CDR3 loop: CASSSTPGGQGPEKLFF. CDR3 nucleotides: TGTGCCAGCAGCTCAACCCCCGGGGGACAGGGCCCTGAAAAACTGTTTTTT.